This TCR beta chain was observed in a study of CD8+ T cells in alopecia areata. Study-level background: A regimen of oral tofacitinib, 5 to 10 mg twice daily, was given to treated patients. A 6-month period off drug followed tofacitinib, which lasted 6 to 18 months. Regarding the study as a whole: Normal scalp had lower clonality than lesional scalp, with alopecia totalis/universalis lesions showing this most strongly.

Regarding this clone: The antigen is unknown.

The authors sorted CD4+ and CD8+ T cells from PBMCs. Germline V gives CDR1 MNHEY, CDR2 SVGAGI. The CDR3 has 13 residues. The V gene lost 7 bases and the J gene lost 0 bases, with 9 bases spanning the gap. Reverse transcription of extracted RNA yielded cDNA, which provided the sequencing template. Some clones are missing from TCRdb's copy, which holds only in-frame ones; the method was immunoSEQ multiplex PCR. The sample has about 180,000 clones, about 66% seen once. The V and J genes are TRBV6-5 and TRBJ1-2; D call uncertain. This specimen consisted of CD8+ T cells sorted from blood, obtained at week 0. This receptor was identified in a human donor with alopecia areata. CDR3 DNA sequence: TGTGCCAGCACTCCGGGAGCTAACTATGGCTACACCTTC. It encodes CASTPGANYGYTF.